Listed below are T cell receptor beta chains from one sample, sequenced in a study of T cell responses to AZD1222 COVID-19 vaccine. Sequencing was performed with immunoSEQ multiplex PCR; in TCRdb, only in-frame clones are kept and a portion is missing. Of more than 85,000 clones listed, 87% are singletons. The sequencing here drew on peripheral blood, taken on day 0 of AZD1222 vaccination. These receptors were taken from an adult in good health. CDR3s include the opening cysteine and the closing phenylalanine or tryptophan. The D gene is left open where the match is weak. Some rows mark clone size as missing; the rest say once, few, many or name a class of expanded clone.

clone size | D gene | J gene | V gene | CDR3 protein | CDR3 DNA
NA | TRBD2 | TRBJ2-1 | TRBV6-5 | CASSYGGGASNEQFF | TGTGCCAGCAGTTACGGCGGGGGGGCCAGCAATGAGCAGTTCTTC
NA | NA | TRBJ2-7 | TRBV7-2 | CASSSQRSYEQYF | TGTGCCAGCAGCTCGCAGCGCTCCTACGAGCAGTACTTC
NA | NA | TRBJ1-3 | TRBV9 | CASSLQEASGNTIYF | TGTGCCAGCAGTCTTCAGGAAGCGTCTGGAAACACCATATATTTT
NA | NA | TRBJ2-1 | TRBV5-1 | CASSLGEGAYNEQFF | TGCGCCAGCAGCTTGGGCGAAGGGGCCTACAATGAGCAGTTCTTC
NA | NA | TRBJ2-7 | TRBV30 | CAWTRLPGGTYEQYF | TGTGCCTGGACTCGGCTACCTGGCGGAACCTACGAGCAGTACTTC
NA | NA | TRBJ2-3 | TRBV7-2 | CASSPEWLLTSTDTQYF | TGTGCCAGCAGCCCCGAATGGCTGTTGACTAGCACAGATACGCAGTATTTT
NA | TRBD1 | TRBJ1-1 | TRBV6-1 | CASSETGDVFTEAFF | TGTGCCAGCAGTGAAACAGGGGACGTTTTCACTGAAGCTTTCTTT
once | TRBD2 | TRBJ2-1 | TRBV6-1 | CASSEGGRGFF | TGTGCCAGCAGTGAAGGCGGGAGAGGGTTCTTC
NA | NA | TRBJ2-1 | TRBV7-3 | CASSLGLTNSEQFF | TGTGCCAGCAGCTTGGGACTCACTAACAGCGAGCAGTTCTTC
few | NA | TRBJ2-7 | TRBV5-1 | CASSSALGDYEQYF | TGCGCCAGCAGCTCCGCTCTTGGAGACTACGAGCAGTACTTC
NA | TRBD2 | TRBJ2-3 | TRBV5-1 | CASSPTLLAGGNTQYF | TGCGCCAGCAGCCCGACCCTACTAGCGGGAGGAAATACGCAGTATTTT
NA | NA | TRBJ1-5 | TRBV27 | CASSRQKGSNQPQHF | TGTGCCAGCAGTCGACAGAAGGGGAGCAATCAGCCCCAGCATTTT
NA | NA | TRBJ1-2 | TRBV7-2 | CASSLASGGIYGYTF | TGTGCCAGCAGCTTAGCGTCCGGAGGAATCTATGGCTACACCTTC